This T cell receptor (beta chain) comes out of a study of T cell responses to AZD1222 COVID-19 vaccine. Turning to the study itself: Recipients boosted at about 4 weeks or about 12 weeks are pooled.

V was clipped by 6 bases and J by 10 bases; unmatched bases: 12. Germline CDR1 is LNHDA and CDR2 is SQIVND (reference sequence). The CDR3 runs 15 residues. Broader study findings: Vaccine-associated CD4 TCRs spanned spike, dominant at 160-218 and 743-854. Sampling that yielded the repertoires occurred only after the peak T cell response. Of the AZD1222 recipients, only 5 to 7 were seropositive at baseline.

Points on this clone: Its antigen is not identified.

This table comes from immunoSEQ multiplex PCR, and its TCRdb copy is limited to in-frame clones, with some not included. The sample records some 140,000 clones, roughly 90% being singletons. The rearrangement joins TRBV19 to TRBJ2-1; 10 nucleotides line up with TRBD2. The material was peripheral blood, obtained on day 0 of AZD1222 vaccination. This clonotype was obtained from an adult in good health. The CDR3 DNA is TGTGCCAGTAGCAATCTAGCGGGAGACGGGTGGGAGCAGTTCTTC. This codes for CASSNLAGDGWEQFF.